Described below is a single TCR beta chain sequence and its context. This CDR3 region has 11 residues. V lost 3 bases to trimming and J lost 8 bases, with 4 bases between them. The germline gives CDR1 SGHTA, CDR2 FQGNSA. Data came from immunoSEQ multiplex PCR; TCRdb stores just in-frame clones and leaves some out. Among approximately 21,000 clones listed, 73% were seen once. This specimen belongs to a study of blood T cell repertoires in COVID-19. The clonotype was recovered from a human donor in a cohort sampled during active or convalescent COVID-19. The J gene is TRBJ2-2, the V gene TRBV7-2; D remains ambiguous. Sample: peripheral blood. The CDR3 nucleotides read TGTGCCAGCAGCTTCGGGGGGGAGCTGTTTTTT. Amino acids: CASSFGGELFF.